This passage covers 25 T cell receptor beta chains from one sample sequenced in a study of blood T cells in healthy people across ages. Sample-barcoded 5' priming and a J-beta primer mix drove a second PCR of 7 to 11 cycles. TCRdb reanalysed the 5' RACE reads using MiXCR and keeps one entry per CDR3 protein. Of 870,000 or so distinct CDR3 sequences listed, more than 25% are singletons. The sample comprised blood. Receptors were obtained from a woman of 80 years or more in good health.

This clonotype was seen just once. This rearrangement joins TRBV6-2 or TRBV6-3 to TRBJ2-1; 7 nucleotides align to TRBD2. The length of the CDR3 is 14 residues. V lost 2 bases, J lost 4 bases, and 2 bases stayed unmatched. Germline V gene sequence: CDR1 MNHEY, CDR2 SVGEGT. The CDR3 DNA reads as TGTGCCAGCAGTTACAGGGAGGGTTACAATGAGCAGTTCTTC. Residues: CASSYREGYNEQFF.

V gene TRBV6-4 combines with J gene TRBJ1-5; D remains unclear. V lost 0 bases and J 3 bases, leaving 9 bases between the germline ends. CDR3 size: 15 residues. CDR1 is MRHNA, CDR2 SNTAGT, per germline. CDR3 nucleotide sequence: TGTGCCAGCAGTGACTCTGGTGGTTCCAATCAGCCCCAGCATTTT. Its translation is CASSDSGGSNQPQHF.

Note on this clonotype: A much larger clone differs by one base, so this may be a read error. J is TRBJ2-7 and V is TRBV12-3 or TRBV12-4, with D possibly matching TRBD1 (6 bases). Trimming took off 10 bases at V and 1 base at J, with 17 bases between the two ends. CDR3 size: 14 residues. Here the CDR3 reads CANTIRGHSYEQYF. CDR3 DNA: TGTGCCAACACCATCCGGGGACATTCCTACGAGCAGTACTTC.

The rearrangement joins TRBV7-2 to TRBJ2-3, with D tentatively TRBD1 (5 bases). The J call may be mistaken, given a closer DNA end match to TRBJ1-5. The CDR3 sequence is 17 residues long. Germline-derived CDR1 and CDR2 are SGHTA and FQGNSA. CDR3 in amino acids: CASSLRGGPFPADAQHF. DNA of the CDR3: TGTGCCAGCAGCTTAAGGGGCGGCCCCTTTCCCGCAGATGCGCAGCATTTT.

This chain connects TRBV6-2 or TRBV6-3 to TRBJ2-5; no firm D call. The end of the DNA fits TRBJ2-7 better, so the J call may be wrong. Germline V lookup: CDR1 MNHEY, CDR2 SVGEGT. The CDR3 contains 15 residues. The CDR3 loop reads CASSYMARKGYEQYF. In nucleotides, the CDR3 is TGTGCCAGCAGTTACATGGCTAGGAAAGGTTACGAGCAGTACTTC.

This clonotype was observed at least ten times. The V call is TRBV7-2, the J call TRBJ2-1; TRBD2 matches 7 bases. J lost 5 bases, V lost 4 bases, and 11 bases had no gene match. Germline assignment: CDR1 SGHTA and CDR2 FQGNSA. This CDR3 has 16 residues. This CDR3 reads CASSSFPRGRNNEQFF. CDR3 in DNA: TGTGCCAGCAGCTCCTTTCCGCGGGGGAGAAACAATGAGCAGTTCTTC.

In this sample, this clonotype turned up many times. The chain employs TRBV7-2 and TRBJ2-3; 14 bases fit TRBD2. CDR1 and CDR2 from the germline V gene are SGHTA and FQGNSA. Trimming at V came to 2 bases and at J to 4 bases, leaving 5 bases not matched to a gene. This CDR3 has 17 amino acids. The chain's CDR3 is CASSLSPGLAGADTQYF. CDR3 DNA: TGTGCCAGCAGCTTATCGCCGGGACTAGCGGGGGCAGATACGCAGTATTTT.

This clonotype was recorded at least ten times. The gene calls are TRBV7-2 and TRBJ1-5, with TRBD1 matching 9 bases. The CDR3 totals 15 residues. Germline values: CDR1 SGHTA, CDR2 FQGNSA. V lost 4 bases to trimming and J lost 3 bases; unmatched junction nucleotides: 4. The CDR3 is CASSSGQGNNQPQHF. In nucleotides, the CDR3 is TGTGCCAGCAGCTCGGGACAGGGTAACAATCAGCCCCAGCATTTT.

Worth noting for this clonotype: Sequence at one end of the junction differs from germline and may be a read error. In DNA form, the CDR3 reads TGTGCCAGCAGCCGCGGTGCGGGGCCTGCCCCCTACGGGCAGTATTTC. Encoded protein: CASSRGAGPAPYGQYF. V and J are TRBV5-6 and TRBJ2-5; D possibly corresponds to TRBD2 (6 bases). This CDR3 spans 16 amino acids. Per the germline V gene, CDR1 is SGHDT and CDR2 is YYEEEE.

The chain has TRBV7-8 and TRBJ1-3; weak D call: TRBD1 (5 bases). This CDR3 has 15 residues. The V gene's germline CDR1 is SGHVS and CDR2 FQNEAQ. Trimming pared 6 bases from V and 0 bases from J, leaving 12 bases between. CDR3 bases: TGTGCCAGCAGTCGGGACGGATACTCTGGAAACACCATATATTTT. This codes for CASSRDGYSGNTIYF.

The gene calls are TRBV7-2 and TRBJ2-3; possibly TRBD2 for D (6 bases). Germline CDR1 is SGHTA and CDR2 is FQGNSA. The CDR3 is 16 residues long. The V end lost 4 bases, the J end lost 4 bases, and 18 bases lay between the germline ends. CDR3 sequence: CASSSITASSADTQYF. CDR3 sequence (DNA): TGTGCCAGCAGCTCAATAACGGCTTCTAGCGCAGATACGCAGTATTTT.

The V and J genes are TRBV5-6 and TRBJ1-1; 9 bases are a match to TRBD1. In germline, CDR1 is SGHDT, CDR2 YYEEEE. J gave up 3 bases and V 4 bases, and 7 bases lay outside the gene matches. The CDR3 is 15 amino acids. This chain's CDR3 is CASSPGTGFDTEAFF. The CDR3 DNA sequence: TGTGCCAGCAGCCCGGGGACAGGGTTCGACACTGAAGCTTTCTTT.

The chain is built from TRBV5-1 and TRBJ1-2; a weak D match, TRBD1 (5 bases). The V and J ends lost 1 base and 2 bases respectively, with 9 bases between them. There are 14 residues in the CDR3. The germline V gene has CDR1 SGHRS and CDR2 YFSETQ. CDR3 loop: CASSLSDKNYGYTF. CDR3 sequence (DNA): TGCGCCAGCAGCTTGTCGGACAAAAACTATGGCTACACCTTC.

Regarding this clonotype: A much bigger clone sits one base away, suggesting this may be a read error. V usage is TRBV5-1 and J usage is TRBJ1-1; weak D call: TRBD1 (5 bases). CDR1 is SGHRS and CDR2 is YFSETQ in the germline V gene. The length of the CDR3 is 15 residues. CDR3 loop: CASSLGGRGTTEVFF. CDR3 DNA: TGCGCCAGCAGCTTGGGGGGTAGGGGTACCACTGAAGTTTTCTTT. Full variable domain (missing parts from reference TRBV5-1 and TRBJ1-1): KAGVTQTPRYLIKTRGQQVTLSCSPISGHRSVSWYQQTPGQGLQFLFEYFSETQRNKGNFPGRFSGRQFSNSRSEMNVSTLELGDSALYLCASSLGGRGTTEVFFGQGTRLTVV.

V gene TRBV11-2 combines with J gene TRBJ1-5; D not certain. The DNA end favors TRBJ2-3, so the J call may be wrong. This CDR3 has 15 residues. Germline values: CDR1 SGHAT, CDR2 FQNNGV. The CDR3 sequence is CASSTDGLSNQPQYF. Here the CDR3 DNA reads TGTGCCAGCAGCACCGACGGCCTTAGCAATCAGCCCCAGTATTTT.

This clonotype was observed a handful of times. The chain employs TRBV6-6 and TRBJ1-5, with 7 bases that match TRBD1. V lost 4 bases to trimming and J lost 2 bases; unmatched junction nucleotides: 11. The CDR3 runs 17 residues. The germline CDR1 and CDR2 sequences are MNHNY and SVGAGI (reference sequence). The DNA for the CDR3 is TGTGCCAGCAGTTCCAACTGGAGACAGGGAGGCAATCAGCCCCAGCATTTT. Its translation is CASSSNWRQGGNQPQHF.

This clonotype has ten or more counts. The V gene is TRBV11-2, the J gene TRBJ2-1, with TRBD2 identical over 10 bases. After removal of 2 bases from V and 8 bases from J, the junction contained 12 bases not matched to a gene. The CDR3 has 17 amino acids. CDR1 is SGHAT and CDR2 is FQNNGV in the germline V gene. This CDR3 is CASSLSKRGGLRDEQFF. In DNA, the CDR3 is TGTGCCAGCAGCTTATCGAAGCGGGGGGGCCTAAGGGATGAGCAGTTCTTC. Full variable domain (missing parts from reference TRBV11-2 and TRBJ2-1): EAGVAQSPRYKIIEKRQSVAFWCNPISGHATLYWYQQILGQGPKLLIQFQNNGVVDDSQLPKDRFSAERLKGVDSTLKIQPAKLEDSAVYLCASSLSKRGGLRDEQFFGPGTRLTVL.

In this sample, this clonotype turned up a few times. This chain connects TRBV5-1 to TRBJ2-5; 10 bases match TRBD2. Germline CDR1 reads SGHRS; CDR2 reads YFSETQ. V gave up 3 bases and J gave up 13 bases; unmatched junction bases: 15. CDR3 length: 15 amino acids. The CDR3 reads CASSSSSGGANERYF. The CDR3 DNA reads TGCGCCAGCAGCTCCTCCAGCGGGGGGGCCAATGAGCGGTACTTC.

This clonotype was observed a few times. This could be a read error, since a much larger clone is one nucleotide away. In DNA form, the CDR3 reads TGCAGCGCGACATTGGGGTCCGGGGGATCCTACAATGAGCAGTACTTC. This codes for CSATLGSGGSYNEQYF. The V gene is TRBV29-1, the J gene TRBJ2-1, with D maybe TRBD2 (6 bases). The DNA matches TRBJ2-7 better at its end, which makes the J call doubtful. The CDR3 is made up of 16 amino acids. CDR1 and CDR2 (germline): SQVTM, ANQGSEA.

This clonotype occurred many times. This rearrangement joins TRBV14 to TRBJ2-1; possibly TRBD2 for D (5 bases). The germline V and J ends were trimmed by 8 bases and 6 bases, with 11 bases remaining between them. CDR3 length equals 12 residues. CDR1 is SGHDN and CDR2 is FVKESK in the germline V gene. CDR3 sequence: CASSTSRNEQFF. CDR3 sequence (DNA): TGTGCCAGCTCAACTAGTCGCAATGAGCAGTTCTTC.

This chain connects TRBV5-6 to TRBJ2-5; 7 positions match TRBD2. The CDR3 sequence is 15 residues long. After removal of 1 base from V and 3 bases from J, the junction contained 6 bases not matched to a gene. Germline V gives CDR1 SGHDT, CDR2 YYEEEE. For the CDR3, the DNA is TGTGCCAGCAGCTTGATGGCGGGAGCAGAAGAGACCCAGTACTTC. Translating it yields CASSLMAGAEETQYF.

This clonotype came up a few times. This chain connects TRBV5-8 to TRBJ2-3, with TRBD1 identical over 8 bases. The J segment lost 7 bases and the V segment lost 1 base, leaving 8 bases of the junction unmatched. Looked up from germline, CDR1 is SGHTS and CDR2 is YDEGEE. The CDR3 totals 15 residues. CDR3 sequence (DNA): TGTGCCAGCAGCTTGTTGGGACAGGAGCTAAATACGCAGTATTTT. It specifies CASSLLGQELNTQYF.

V usage is TRBV29-1 and J usage is TRBJ2-7; maybe TRBD1 (6 bases). This CDR3 region has 13 residues. V dropped 7 bases and J dropped 12 bases, with 25 bases sitting between them. Germline V gene data show CDR1 as SQVTM and CDR2 as ANQGSEA. CDR3 sequence (DNA): TGCAGCGCCCAAACCGGGACATCCTACGGGCGGTACTTC. This sequence encodes CSAQTGTSYGRYF.

This clonotype occurred many times. The chain's CDR3 is CASNALGGTEAFF. CDR3 DNA sequence: TGTGCCAGTAATGCCCTCGGGGGTACTGAAGCTTTCTTT. The chain has TRBV12-3 or TRBV12-4 and TRBJ1-1; a possible D gene is TRBD1 (5 bases). The CDR3 loop spans 13 amino acids. Trimming pared 9 bases from V and 5 bases from J, leaving 16 bases between.

The rearrangement uses TRBV7-2 and TRBJ1-5; tentative D call: TRBD1 (5 bases). V was cut by 1 base and J by 4 bases, with 11 bases left in between. Germline V lookup: CDR1 SGHTA, CDR2 FQGNSA. The length of the CDR3 is 15 residues. CDR3 in amino acids: CASSLGGGVNQPQHF. DNA of the CDR3: TGTGCCAGCAGCTTAGGAGGAGGGGTAAATCAGCCCCAGCATTTT.